Below, 7 T cell receptor beta chains from the same sample are listed, as sequenced in a study of T-cell memory formation after mild COVID-19. MiXCR, applied by TCRdb to the 5' RACE reads, yields one record per CDR3 protein. The profile shows approximately 440,000 distinct CDR3 sequences, around 20% of them singletons. The sequencing input was PBMCs or a T cell subset sorted from them (not recorded which). The receptors stem from an adult woman who had mild COVID-19 (a few samples of this study predate the infection). Cell type and time point are not known.

This clonotype has just a few counts. V and J are TRBV4-1 and TRBJ2-5, with D perhaps matching TRBD2 (6 bases). The CDR3 spans 14 residues. V gave up 1 base and J gave up 7 bases, with 13 bases separating them. CDR1 is MGHRA, CDR2 YSYEKL, per germline. CDR3 bases: TGCGCCAGCAGCCAAGTCCCCTACGGGGGGACCCAGTACTTC. Translation gives CASSQVPYGGTQYF.

This clonotype was found a few times. The V and J genes are TRBV30 and TRBJ2-2; D is unclear. V lost 0 bases and J lost 3, with 14 bases in between. Germline CDR1 is GTSNPN and CDR2 is SVGIG (reference sequence). The length of the CDR3 is 16 residues. CDR3 nucleotide sequence: TGTGCCTGGAGTGTGCCCGGAAGGGCTTACACCGGGGAGCTGTTTTTT. Translation gives CAWSVPGRAYTGELFF. The full variable domain, rest sourced from reference TRBV30 and TRBJ2-2, is SQTIHQWPATLVQPVGSPLSLECTVEGTSNPNLYWYRQAAGRGLQLLFYSVGIGQISSEVPQNLSASRPQDRQFILSSKKLLLSDSGFYLCAWSVPGRAYTGELFFGEGSRLTVL.

The J gene is TRBJ2-1, the V gene TRBV12-3 or TRBV12-4; D is unclear. This CDR3 is built from 14 residues. V lost 2 bases, J lost 1 base, and 6 bases lay in between. The CDR3 DNA reads as TGTGCCAGCAGTTTATTTAGTTCCTACAATGAGCAGTTCTTC. Its protein product is CASSLFSSYNEQFF.

CDR3 sequence (DNA): TGTGCCAGCAGTTACTCCACAGGGGAAGGGGGGAGGCAGTTCTTC. Its protein is CASSYSTGEGGRQFF. The V and J genes are TRBV6-6 and TRBJ2-1, with D maybe TRBD1 (7 bases). CDR3 size: 15 residues. Germline CDR1 MNHNY, CDR2 SVGAGI (reference sequence). V was trimmed by 0 bases and J by 12 bases, leaving 18 bases between them.

This clonotype was counted between two and nine times. V gene TRBV7-9 combines with J gene TRBJ1-2; no firm D call. Germline V CDR1 and CDR2: SEHNR, FQNEAQ (reference sequence). The ends were cut back, 1 base at V and 8 bases at J, with 8 bases in the middle. The CDR3 spans 12 residues. This chain's CDR3 is CASSLDSWGYTF. The DNA of the CDR3 is TGTGCCAGCAGCTTAGATTCTTGGGGCTACACCTTC.

The V call is TRBV7-3, the J call TRBJ2-1, with D perhaps given as TRBD1 or TRBD2 (7 bases each). Germline CDR1 SGHTA, CDR2 FQGTGA. The CDR3 covers 15 residues. V was shortened by 4 bases and J by 8 bases, with 18 bases between the two germline ends. The CDR3, as DNA: TGTGCCAGCAGCTGGGTGGGAGGGGGCATCGATGAGCAGTTCTTC. This sequence encodes CASSWVGGGIDEQFF.

For the CDR3, the DNA is TGTGCCACCAGTAATGAGGGGGCAGGGAGGGAGCTGTTTTTT. Its protein is CATSNEGAGRELFF. This chain connects TRBV24-1 to TRBJ2-2, with 7 bases matching TRBD1. The CDR3 covers 14 residues. The germline V gene encodes CDR1 KGHDR and CDR2 SFDVKD. Trimming took 6 bases from V and 9 from J; bases not matched to a gene: 9.